This passage covers 13 T cell receptor beta chains from one sample sequenced in a study of T-cell reconstitution after alpha-beta-depleted transplantation in children. The library targeted TCRbeta and was prepared with unique molecular identifiers. MiXCR, applied by TCRdb to the PCR reads, yields one record per CDR3 protein. The sample records about 610,000 distinct CDR3 sequences, roughly a tenth being singletons. Material: PBMCs from the stem cell graft donor, obtained from the stem cell graft. Receptors originate from a human donor who donated a stem cell graft to a child with acute myeloid leukemia.

In this sample, this clonotype turned up many times. The J gene is TRBJ2-1, the V gene TRBV20-1; D remains ambiguous. V was shortened by 0 bases and J by 7 bases, with 4 bases between the two germline ends. Germline CDR1 DFQATT, CDR2 SNEGSKA (reference sequence). The CDR3 spans 11 residues. CDR3 in DNA: TGCAGTGCTAGAGAAGGGAATGAGCAGTTCTTC. It yields the protein CSAREGNEQFF.

Only a few counts were recorded for this clonotype. This rearrangement joins TRBV4-2 to TRBJ2-5; tentative D call: TRBD1 (5 bases). V gave up 1 base and J gave up 4 bases, with 13 bases separating them. Germline V gene lookup returns CDR1 LGHNA and CDR2 YNFKEQ. The CDR3 contains 15 residues. CDR3 in amino acids: CASSQGIPGRETQYF. The CDR3 region has the DNA TGTGCCAGCAGCCAAGGAATCCCAGGGCGAGAGACCCAGTACTTC.

This clonotype was observed many times. The V call is TRBV29-1, the J call TRBJ2-3, with 13 bases that match TRBD2. Trimming took 8 bases from V and 6 from J; bases not matched to a gene: 8. Looked up from germline, CDR1 is SQVTM and CDR2 is ANQGSEA. CDR3 length: 14 residues. CDR3 coding DNA: TGCAGCTCAAGACTAGCGGGAGGAATGGATACGCAGTATTTT. Its protein is CSSRLAGGMDTQYF.

The gene calls are TRBV5-1 and TRBJ2-1; TRBD2 matches at 12 bases. Germline CDR1 reads SGHRS; CDR2 reads YFSETQ. This CDR3 comprises 16 residues. Trimming at V came to 4 bases and at J to 7 bases, leaving 9 bases not matched to a gene. The CDR3 DNA sequence: TGCGCCAGCAGCCCCCCCCTGCTAGCGGGAGGGAATGAGCAGTTCTTC. It translates to CASSPPLLAGGNEQFF. The entire variable domain, with the rest obtained from reference TRBV5-1 and TRBJ2-1, is as follows: KAGVTQTPRYLIKTRGQQVTLSCSPISGHRSVSWYQQTPGQGLQFLFEYFSETQRNKGNFPGRFSGRQFSNSRSEMNVSTLELGDSALYLCASSPPLLAGGNEQFFGPGTRLTVL.

This clonotype appeared a few times. The J gene is TRBJ2-5, the V gene TRBV5-1, with D tentatively TRBD2 (6 bases). Germline V gene data show CDR1 as SGHRS and CDR2 as YFSETQ. The CDR3 covers 14 residues. V dropped 3 bases and J dropped 4 bases, with 13 bases sitting between them. CDR3 sequence reads: CASSSGRGTETQYF. The CDR3, as DNA: TGCGCCAGCAGCTCGGGACGGGGGACAGAGACCCAGTACTTC.

This clonotype was observed a few times. The rearrangement joins TRBV28 to TRBJ1-4; tentatively, D is TRBD1 (5 bases). Trimming left V 2 bases short and J 11 bases short, with 18 bases between. The CDR3 runs to 15 residues. The V gene's germline CDR1 is MDHEN and CDR2 SYDVKM. In DNA form, the CDR3 reads TGTGCCAGCAGTTTAATTACAGGAGGTGGAAGGAAACTGTTTTTT. Encoded protein: CASSLITGGGRKLFF.

This clonotype was seen repeatedly, ten times or more. This sequence joins TRBV7-2 and TRBJ2-1; D might be TRBD1 or TRBD2, each matching 6 bases. Germline assignment: CDR1 SGHTA and CDR2 FQGNSA. V was clipped by 5 bases and J by 5 bases, with 22 bases between them. The CDR3 sequence is 17 residues long. CDR3 in amino acids: CASSHVSGTGGNNEQFF. The CDR3 nucleotides read TGTGCCAGCAGCCACGTATCCGGGACTGGGGGCAACAATGAGCAGTTCTTC.

This clonotype was recorded many times. The chain uses TRBV20-1 and TRBJ2-1, with no clear D. Germline V CDR1 and CDR2: DFQATT, SNEGSKA (reference sequence). Trimming shortened V by 6 bases and J by 7 bases, and 16 bases separated the two germline ends. CDR3 length: 13 amino acids. Written as DNA, the CDR3 is TGCAGTGCCCCTGCGCCTAATGGTAATGAGCAGTTCTTC. Encoded protein: CSAPAPNGNEQFF.

The CDR3 nucleotides are TGTGCCAGCAGTTGGGGACAGACCTACGAGCAGTACTTC. Translating gives CASSWGQTYEQYF. V gene TRBV7-8 combines with J gene TRBJ2-7; 7 positions match TRBD1. Germline V gene sequence: CDR1 SGHVS, CDR2 FQNEAQ. The length of the CDR3 is 13 residues. J lost 2 bases, V lost 6 bases, and 4 bases had no gene match.

This clonotype has only a few counts. The genes are TRBV12-3 or TRBV12-4 and TRBJ2-3, with TRBD2 matching over 9 bases. The length of the CDR3 is 16 residues. V lost 5 bases, J lost 2 bases, and 8 bases stayed unmatched. CDR3 DNA sequence: TGTGCCAGCAGTCTCGCCCCTAGCGGGGACACAGATACGCAGTATTTT. It encodes CASSLAPSGDTDTQYF.

This clonotype was recorded at least ten times. The gene calls are TRBV7-2 and TRBJ2-5; no clear D gene. The CDR3 consists of 13 residues. Deletions cut 1 base from V and 3 bases from J, with 6 bases between. Germline lookup yields CDR1 SGHTA and CDR2 FQGNSA. CDR3 residues: CASSLDFEETQYF. In DNA, the CDR3 is TGTGCCAGCAGCTTAGATTTCGAAGAGACCCAGTACTTC.

In this sample, this clonotype turned up a few times. The rearrangement links TRBV10-3 to TRBJ2-7, with D possibly TRBD2 on 5 matching bases. Trimming stripped 7 bases from V and 6 bases from J, with 19 bases between. This CDR3 comprises 14 residues. The germline gives CDR1 ENHRY, CDR2 SYGVKD. The CDR3 nucleotides read TGTGCCATCAACGTCGGAGGCCCGGTGTCCGAGCAGTACTTC. Its protein is CAINVGGPVSEQYF.

This chain joins TRBV20-1 and TRBJ2-1; D perhaps matches TRBD2 (6 bases). This CDR3 has 14 amino acids. CDR1 and CDR2 (germline): DFQATT, SNEGSKA (reference sequence). V lost 2 bases to trimming and J lost 7 bases, with 15 bases between them. The CDR3 DNA reads TGCAGTGCTAGACTCCTGGCCGGAGGGAATGAGCAGTTCTTC. Amino acid sequence: CSARLLAGGNEQFF.